A selection of T cell receptor beta chains follows, all from one sample in a study of cytomegalovirus exposure and HLA in healthy donors. Measured with immunoSEQ multiplex PCR; TCRdb has only the in-frame clones, and not every one. This sample carries some 200,000 clones, 70% of them seen once, and the ten largest clones take 2.5% to 3%. Sequencing input: PBMCs. These TCRs come from a man aged 40-49 years in good health and CMV-seropositive. CDR3s include the opening cysteine and the closing phenylalanine or tryptophan. Each record gives: V gene, clone size, CDR3 length, D gene, J gene, CDR3 DNA, CDR3 protein. The D gene is left open where the match is weak. Part of the rows lack a size; the others show once, few, many or a class for expanded clones.

TRBV5-1	.	14	TRBD1	TRBJ1-2	TGCGCCAGCAAGATGACAGGGACAAACTATGGCTACACCTTC	CASKMTGTNYGYTF
TRBV5-4	.	14	TRBD1	TRBJ2-7	TGTGCCAGCAGCTCCCGGGACAGGTTCTACGAGCAGTACTTC	CASSSRDRFYEQYF
TRBV4-3	.	14	TRBD1	TRBJ2-7	TGCGCCAGCAGCCGGACAGGGCCCAGCTACGAGCAGTACTTC	CASSRTGPSYEQYF
TRBV7-9	once	15	TRBD2	TRBJ2-5	TGTGCCAGCAGCTTAGGTTTGCGGGGGCAAGAGACCCAGTACTTC	CASSLGLRGQETQYF
TRBV6-6	.	14	.	TRBJ2-2	TGTGCCAGCACTCAGGGGCCGAACACCGGGGAGCTGTTTTTT	CASTQGPNTGELFF
TRBV13	.	15	TRBD1	TRBJ2-7	TGTGCCAGCACCTTCGTGGACAGGGGTCCGGTCGAGCAGTACTTC	CASTFVDRGPVEQYF
TRBV6-1	.	16	TRBD2	TRBJ2-5	TGTGCCAGCAGTGAGGTAGCGGGGGGGGAACAAGAGACCCAGTACTTC	CASSEVAGGEQETQYF
TRBV7-2	once	14	.	TRBJ2-7	TGTGCCAGCAGCTTAGCGGCAGGGTCCTACGAGCAGTACTTC	CASSLAAGSYEQYF
TRBV5-4	.	16	.	TRBJ1-6	TGTGCCAGCAGCTTGACTGACAGCAGCGATAATTCACCCCTCCACTTT	CASSLTDSSDNSPLHF
TRBV19	.	15	.	TRBJ2-7	TGTGCCAGTAGCACCACCGGGACAACCTTGAGGGAGCAGTACTTC	CASSTTGTTLREQYF
TRBV7-8	few	14	.	TRBJ2-3	TGTGCCAGCAGCCCCACAGATCGCACAGATACGCAGTATTTT	CASSPTDRTDTQYF
TRBV5-4	.	14	.	TRBJ2-2	TGTGCCAGCAGCTTACGACAGAACACCGGGGAGCTGTTTTTT	CASSLRQNTGELFF
TRBV4-1	once	14	.	TRBJ2-3	TGCGCCAGCAGCCAAGATAGAACCACAGATACGCAGTATTTT	CASSQDRTTDTQYF
TRBV11-3	.	14	.	TRBJ1-3	TGTGCCAGCAGCTTAGAAGGCAGGGGTGACACCATATATTTT	CASSLEGRGDTIYF